What follows describes a single T cell receptor (beta chain). As yet, its antigen is unknown. The data stem from a study of T cells expressing NK-cell markers. Study context: Sorted CD3+CD56-NKG2C+, CD3+CD56+NKG2C+ and CD3+CD56+NKG2C- T cells supplied the TCR beta repertoires. Study-wide findings and caveats: Certain NKG2C+ T cell clones were expanded, and their HCMV specificity remained unclear. A few of the donors also had these clonotypes leading their CD3+CD56-NKG2C+ fraction.

The CDR3 spans 15 residues. CDR1 and CDR2 from the germline V gene are DFQATT and SNEGSKA (reference sequence). TCRdb re-called the 5' RACE reads and gives one entry per CDR3 protein, without DNA. Here the sample table reports around 470,000 distinct CDR3 sequences. The sample taken for sequencing was blood T cells: a sorted CD56 or NKG2C T cell subset, CD4+ or CD8+ T cells, or bulk PBMC T cells (not recorded which). This receptor was obtained from a woman between 50 and 59 years old in good health. The rearrangement joins TRBV20-1 to TRBJ2-1. The CDR3 is CSARGFEGPYNEQFF.